This T cell receptor beta chain is from a study of OX40 agonist ivuxolimab in advanced cancers. Study-wide results and limits: More expanded clones were found, on average, in CD8+ than in CD4+ T cells.

This table comes from immunoSEQ multiplex PCR, and its TCRdb copy is limited to in-frame clones, with some not included. Here the sample spans tens of thousands of clones, about nine tenths being singletons. CDR1 is SGHVS and CDR2 is FNYEAQ in the germline V gene. The ends lost 1 base at V and 8 bases at J; junction bases unmatched: 7. The CDR3 covers 16 residues. Notes on this clone: Antigen unknown.

V usage is TRBV7-6 and J usage is TRBJ2-1; TRBD1 matches at 11 bases. The origin of this receptor is an adult with an advanced solid tumor such as melanoma, head and neck, liver or kidney cancer. Sequences were derived from CD4+ or CD8+ T cells sorted from blood, sampled in a trial of the OX40 agonist ivuxolimab. Here the CDR3 DNA reads TGTGCCAGCAGCTTAGTCGGACAGGGGGCGTGGGATGAGCAGTTCTTC. It translates to CASSLVGQGAWDEQFF.